The subject of this entry is one TCR beta chain. The data were taken from a study of blood T cell repertoires in COVID-19. Study background: The United States, Italy and Spain supplied acute and convalescent COVID-19 samples.

Only in-frame clones appear in the TCRdb table, and some are missing; sequencing was by immunoSEQ multiplex PCR. This table holds around 100,000 clones, around four fifths found once. CDR1 and CDR2 from the germline V gene are SGDLS and YYNGEE. The V gene lost 0 bases and the J gene lost 1 base, with 9 bases spanning the gap. This CDR3 has 15 residues. The TCR sequence derives from a man aged 50 to 59 with active or convalescent COVID-19. The chain employs TRBV9 and TRBJ2-3; D may be TRBD2 (5 bases). Sequencing was carried out using peripheral blood. This CDR3 reads CASSVVERGTDTQYF. The DNA for the CDR3 is TGTGCCAGCAGCGTAGTGGAGAGGGGCACAGATACGCAGTATTTT. Complete variable domain (other parts from reference TRBV9 and TRBJ2-3): DSGVTQTPKHLITATGQRVTLRCSPRSGDLSVYWYQQSLDQGLQFLIQYYNGEERAKGNILERFSAQQFPDLHSELNLSSLELGDSALYFCASSVVERGTDTQYFGPGTRLTVL.